This T cell receptor beta chain comes out of a study of CD8 T cells in Susac syndrome. Across the whole study: At the time of blood draw, patients with Susac syndrome were therapy-naive, receiving corticosteroids, or receiving intravenous immunoglobulin alone.

Roughly 0.5 to 1 ug RNA was reverse transcribed with random hexamers. Amplification of TCR beta CDR3 used immunoSEQ multiplex PCR across 54 Vbeta and 13 Jbeta. TCRdb reanalysed the immunoSEQ multiplex PCR reads using MiXCR and keeps one entry per CDR3 protein. The sample shows around 71,000 distinct CDR3 sequences, approximately 93% of them seen only once. The CDR3 covers 12 residues. Per the germline V gene, CDR1 is SGHTA and CDR2 is FQGTGA. J lost 7 bases, V lost 5 bases, and 2 bases had no gene match. The chain has TRBV7-3 and TRBJ1-1; 9 bases match TRBD1. The sequence was obtained from a human donor with Susac syndrome. Sequenced sample: CD4+ T cells from PBMCs. The CDR3 spells CASSPGQGEAFF. CDR3 coding DNA: TGTGCCAGCAGCCCGGGACAGGGTGAAGCTTTCTTT.